Listed below are T cell receptor beta chains from one sample, sequenced in a study of blood T cell repertoires in COVID-19. Generated by immunoSEQ multiplex PCR, the TCRdb table keeps only in-frame clones and is missing some. In the table there are about 220,000 clones, about 90% of which are singletons. Sequenced: peripheral blood. The receptors here all came from a man aged 35 to 55 with active or convalescent COVID-19. Each CDR3 is given with its conserved first and last residue. Fields, in order: J gene, V gene, clone size, CDR3 protein. Rows may omit the clone size; those that give it use once, few, many or a size class.

TRBJ1-2 TRBV19 few CASGLGTYGYTF
TRBJ2-7 TRBV6-1 . CASSEGQGAFYEQYF
TRBJ1-1 TRBV10-1 . CASSYQLDRGPTEAFF
TRBJ2-3 TRBV6-5 . CASSYIAGVSQYF
TRBJ2-7 TRBV11-1 . CASSRWRGSYEQYF
TRBJ2-3 TRBV7-9 . CASSFMGSGGSTDTQYF
TRBJ2-7 TRBV23-1 once CASSQLLRPGHGFPSLRSYEQYF
TRBJ2-5 TRBV5-1 once CASSLGGASGETQYF
TRBJ1-2 TRBV19 . CASSISPGANYGYTF
TRBJ2-7 TRBV10-3 . CAISESPGHSYEQYF
TRBJ1-1 TRBV4-1 . CASSQGQGFTEAFF
TRBJ2-7 TRBV28 . CASSFSWADTSYEQYF
TRBJ2-1 TRBV11-2 . CASSPPGTNTYNEQFF
TRBJ2-1 TRBV7-9 . CASSLRGAAFHNEQFF
TRBJ2-1 TRBV27 few CASSLNGGGDWTYNEQFF
TRBJ2-3 TRBV19 . CASQQGARDTQYF
TRBJ2-1 TRBV6-5 once CASRELPQNNEQFF
TRBJ2-5 TRBV15 . CATSRDMPGRSVETQYF
TRBJ1-1 TRBV10-2 . CASRVGQGGAEAFF
TRBJ2-7 TRBV6-5 . CASRTGGYEQYF
TRBJ1-5 TRBV30 . CAWSPGRDHQPQHF
TRBJ2-3 TRBV28 . CASSLQRGGTDTQYF
TRBJ1-5 TRBV29-1 . CSVEEVGLPGQPQHF
TRBJ2-7 TRBV6-5 . CASSYGRDYEQYF
TRBJ1-5 TRBV6-1 . CASSEGANRVNQPQHF
TRBJ2-7 TRBV5-4 . CASSLAAGYEQYF
TRBJ1-6 TRBV5-4 . CASSKVPRDRPLHF
TRBJ2-1 TRBV9 . CASTVGQGWGEQFF
TRBJ1-5 TRBV5-1 once CASSPSPQATQPQHF
TRBJ1-1 TRBV7-2 . CASSRGTGFTEAFF
TRBJ2-3 TRBV19 . CASSTGLAGVRTDTQYF
TRBJ1-5 TRBV19 . CASSIVGGQPQHF
TRBJ1-4 TRBV28 . CASSARVMHEKLFF
TRBJ1-5 TRBV7-3 . CASSSGQSFSPQHF
TRBJ1-3 TRBV5-6 . CASSLIQGAGNTIYF
TRBJ2-1 TRBV5-4 . CASSSSVDNEQFF
TRBJ1-1 TRBV19 . CASSIRMNTEAFF
TRBJ1-5 TRBV18 . CASLPGGGHQPQHF
TRBJ2-4 TRBV9 . CASSYGTSGMDIQYF
TRBJ1-1 TRBV4-2 . CASSQDVEGGVNTEAFF
TRBJ1-4 TRBV5-1 . CASSLGQGVVEKLFF
TRBJ1-1 TRBV2 few CASSPGGGYTEAFF